This T cell receptor beta chain was sequenced in a study of cytomegalovirus exposure and HLA in healthy donors. Findings and caveats of the study: Researchers counted over 150 TCR beta chains as cytomegalovirus-associated.

V lost 0 bases and J lost 7; bases outside the gene matches: 6. CDR1 and CDR2 (germline): LNHNV, YYDKDF (reference sequence). CDR3 length: 16 amino acids. In regard to this clone: Its antigen is undetermined. The sample contains more than one DNA sequence encoding this CDR3.

The PCR ran on 60 Vbeta and 13 Jbeta primers. Authors' processing steps: In a later analysis, the count reached 76 million or so unique TCR beta chains, with roughly 11 million shared. Sequenced by immunoSEQ multiplex PCR; TCRdb stores in-frame clones only, minus some. V, J and clone size were drawn from that table, and D and trimming were deduced from the DNA. Of tens of thousands of clones listed, 60% to 80% are singletons. This chain connects TRBV15 to TRBJ1-5; 10 bases match TRBD1. Material: PBMCs. The TCR comes from a woman aged 45 to 65 in good health and CMV-seropositive. The CDR3 loop is CATSREATGGRQPQHF. As DNA, the CDR3 is TGTGCCACCAGCAGAGAAGCGACAGGGGGCCGACAGCCCCAGCATTTT. Based on the CDR3 plus reference TRBV15 and TRBJ1-5, the full variable domain is DAMVIQNPRYQVTQFGKPVTLSCSQTLNHNVMYWYQQKSSQAPKLLFHYYDKDFNNEADTPDNFQSRRPNTSFCFLDIRSPGLGDTAMYLCATSREATGGRQPQHFGDGTRLSIL.